Shown below are 30 T cell receptor beta chains from a single sample sequenced in a study of cytomegalovirus exposure and HLA in healthy donors (dated by TCRdb to 2015 to 2018). Library preparation used the immunoSEQ multiplex PCR assay. The multiplex PCR relied on a mix of 60 forward primers for TCR Vbeta segments and 13 reverse primers for TCR Jbeta segments. TCRdb obtained this table from immuneACCESS and retained in-frame rearrangements with V and J assigned. These tables miss some clones; where compared with another copy, unresolved V genes account for less than half of the shortfall, and the remainder is unexplained. Here the sample has about 140,000 clones; 61% occur a single time. The top ten clones comprise around 1.9% of the sample. The sequenced sample was PBMCs. Receptor source: a male donor in good health and CMV-seronegative.

The V and J genes are TRBV4-1 and TRBJ1-5; 7 bases are a match to TRBD1. Germline CDR1 is MGHRA and CDR2 is YSYEKL. The CDR3 is 15 residues long. The V segment lost 4 bases and the J segment 4 bases; nucleotides outside the gene matches: 7. CDR3 protein: CASSLGTAPNQPQHF. Here the CDR3 DNA reads TGCGCCAGCAGCCTGGGGACAGCGCCTAATCAGCCCCAGCATTTT.

V is TRBV25-1 and J is TRBJ1-1; D is uncertain. CDR3 length: 11 residues. Germline lookup yields CDR1 MGHDK and CDR2 SYGVNS. V was clipped by 7 bases and J by 1 base, with 4 bases between them. CDR3 DNA: TGTGCCAGCACGCGGAACACTGAAGCTTTCTTT. Translating it yields CASTRNTEAFF. Supplemented by reference TRBV25-1 and TRBJ1-1, the full variable domain reads EADIYQTPRYLVIGTGKKITLECSQTMGHDKMYWYQQDPGMELHLIHYSYGVNSTEKGDLSSESTVSRIRTEHFPLTLESARPSHTSQYLCASTRNTEAFFGQGTRLTVV.

In its sample, this clone was seen a few times. The V call is TRBV9, the J call TRBJ2-1; 11 bases match TRBD2. V shed 4 bases and J 10 bases; nucleotides not matched to a gene: 13. The CDR3 totals 16 residues. Germline V gene sequence: CDR1 SGDLS, CDR2 YYNGEE. The CDR3 coding sequence is TGTGCCAGCAGCTTGTCGGGGACTAGCGGAATATGGGAGCAGTTCTTC. This encodes CASSLSGTSGIWEQFF.

V gene TRBV4-2 combines with J gene TRBJ2-7, with a tentative D call TRBD2 (6 bases). The CDR3 covers 14 residues. V dropped 0 bases and J dropped 4 bases, with 10 bases sitting between them. Germline-derived CDR1 and CDR2 are LGHNA and YNFKEQ. The CDR3, as DNA: TGTGCCAGCAGCCAAGATCTGAGCGGGTACGAGCAGTACTTC. Amino acids: CASSQDLSGYEQYF.

In its sample, this clone was seen a few times. The chain joins TRBV6-6 to TRBJ1-1; D may be TRBD1 (6 bases). Trimming removed 5 bases at V and 4 bases at J, with 14 bases between. From germline, CDR1 is MNHNY and CDR2 SVGAGI (reference sequence). The CDR3 covers 14 residues. The CDR3 nucleotides read TGTGCCAGCAGTAACGACAGGAGAGTCACTGAAGCTTTCTTT. Encoded protein: CASSNDRRVTEAFF.

This sequence joins TRBV2 and TRBJ1-5, with D possibly matching TRBD1 (5 bases). The germline V gene has CDR1 SNHLY and CDR2 FYNNEI. The V and J ends lost 7 bases and 4 bases respectively, with 17 bases between them. The CDR3 consists of 15 residues. CDR3 amino acids: CASTGLTGVNQPQHF. In nucleotides, the CDR3 is TGTGCCAGCACTGGGCTTACAGGAGTTAATCAGCCCCAGCATTTT.

On this clone: One end of the junction does not line up with germline, which may come from a read error. This sequence joins TRBV7-9 and TRBJ2-6, with a weak D call TRBD1 (5 bases). From germline, CDR1 is SEHNR and CDR2 FQNEAQ (reference sequence). The CDR3 has 14 amino acids. The CDR3 DNA reads TGTGCCAGCAGCTTAAGGGCTGGGGCCAACGTCCTGCCTTTC. Amino acids: CASSLRAGANVLPF.

The V and J genes are TRBV4-1 and TRBJ2-1; 8 positions match TRBD1. The CDR3 sequence is 12 residues long. With 5 bases clipped from V and 15 bases from J, the junction kept 9 bases outside the gene matches. The germline CDR1 and CDR2 sequences are MGHRA and YSYEKL. The CDR3 nucleotides read TGCGCCAGCAGCGGCCGGACAGGGTTGGGGTTCTTC. This gives the protein CASSGRTGLGFF.

V and J are TRBV18 and TRBJ2-7; 7 bases line up with TRBD1. Germline V CDR1 and CDR2: KGHSH, LQKENI. The CDR3 runs 15 residues. J gave up 5 bases and V 8 bases, and 15 bases lay outside the gene matches. CDR3 loop: CASTLYRGGEDEQYF. As DNA, the CDR3 is TGTGCCAGCACCTTATACAGGGGTGGTGAAGACGAGCAGTACTTC.

The chain has TRBV7-6 and TRBJ2-7; 11 nucleotides agree with TRBD1. V was pared by 3 bases and J by 5 bases, with 6 bases of the junction left unmatched. Germline CDR1 is SGHVS and CDR2 is FNYEAQ. The CDR3 consists of 15 residues. The CDR3 protein is CASSFPGTGGNEQYF. The CDR3 DNA reads TGTGCCAGCAGCTTCCCGGGGACAGGGGGTAACGAGCAGTACTTC.

The rearrangement joins TRBV9 to TRBJ2-6; D is ambiguous. Between the trimmed V and J ends, which lost 3 bases and 0 bases, there was a span of 7 bases. This CDR3 contains 15 residues. CDR1 is SGDLS, CDR2 YYNGEE, per germline. The CDR3 DNA reads as TGTGCCAGCAGCGCAGTTCTCTCTGGGGCCAACGTCCTGACTTTC. This gives the protein CASSAVLSGANVLTF.

With respect to this clone: The junction does not match germline at one end; this may be a read error. This chain connects TRBV27 to TRBJ2-7, with 11 nucleotides matching TRBD1. Germline V lookup: CDR1 MNHEY, CDR2 SMNVEV (reference sequence). The CDR3 runs to 15 residues. CDR3 region: CSSSFGTGGIYEQYF. In DNA, the CDR3 is TGTTCCAGCAGTTTTGGGACAGGGGGTATCTACGAGCAGTACTTC.

The V call is TRBV4-1, the J call TRBJ2-1; TRBD1 might be the D (5 bases). This CDR3 is built from 15 residues. Germline V CDR1 and CDR2: MGHRA, YSYEKL. V lost 1 base and J lost 5, with 12 bases in between. CDR3 bases: TGCGCCAGCAGCCAAGTTCTGCAGGGTAACAATGAGCAGTTCTTC. Its protein is CASSQVLQGNNEQFF.

The V gene is TRBV5-1, the J gene TRBJ2-1; the match to TRBD2 covers 12 bases. V lost 0 bases, J lost 7 bases, and 5 bases stayed unmatched. Germline lookup yields CDR1 SGHRS and CDR2 YFSETQ. The CDR3 loop spans 16 amino acids. The CDR3 protein is CASSLAPGTSGNEQFF. CDR3 DNA: TGCGCCAGCAGCTTGGCCCCCGGGACTAGCGGGAATGAGCAGTTCTTC. The full variable domain, in which reference TRBV5-1 and TRBJ2-1 provide the parts outside the CDR3, is KAGVTQTPRYLIKTRGQQVTLSCSPISGHRSVSWYQQTPGQGLQFLFEYFSETQRNKGNFPGRFSGRQFSNSRSEMNVSTLELGDSALYLCASSLAPGTSGNEQFFGPGTRLTVL.

This chain uses TRBV7-2 with TRBJ2-5; no clear D. The CDR3 is 13 amino acids. Germline V gene lookup returns CDR1 SGHTA and CDR2 FQGNSA. The V end was cut by 1 base, the J end by 5 bases, with 8 bases between. CDR3 residues: CASSLDYSETQYF. The CDR3 DNA is TGTGCCAGCAGCTTAGACTATTCGGAGACCCAGTACTTC.

The chain uses TRBV5-6 and TRBJ1-1; unclear D gene. The germline CDR1 and CDR2 sequences are SGHDT and YYEEEE. The CDR3 runs to 14 residues. Trimming pared 2 bases from V and 2 bases from J, leaving 10 bases between. CDR3 nucleotides: TGTGCCAGCAGCTTTTCGTCGGGAAACACTGAAGCTTTCTTT. It is translated as CASSFSSGNTEAFF.

V is TRBV19 and J is TRBJ1-6; 9 bases are a match to TRBD1. The junction had 5 bases not matched to a gene; V was cut back by 6 bases and J by 8 bases. The CDR3 extends over 14 amino acids. Germline V CDR1 and CDR2: LNHDA, SQIVND (reference sequence). The CDR3 is CASRPGQGDSPLHF. The CDR3 DNA reads TGTGCCAGTAGGCCGGGACAGGGTGATTCACCCCTCCACTTT.

The rearrangement links TRBV5-6 to TRBJ2-5; D may be TRBD1 (5 bases). CDR3 length: 16 amino acids. Germline V gene sequence: CDR1 SGHDT, CDR2 YYEEEE. V lost 6 bases, J lost 0 bases, and 18 bases lay in between. The CDR3 nucleotides read TGTGCCAGCACGACAGCAGCCCTCGCGAACCAAGAGACCCAGTACTTC. It encodes CASTTAALANQETQYF.

This clone has a handful of counts. The chain combines TRBV6-6 with TRBJ1-4; D is unresolved. Between the trimmed V and J ends, which lost 5 bases and 8 bases, there was a span of 9 bases. The CDR3 is 12 amino acids. In germline, CDR1 is MNHNY, CDR2 SVGAGI (reference sequence). The DNA for the CDR3 is TGTGCCAGCAGTCCTGAGAGGGAAAAACTGTTTTTT. It specifies CASSPEREKLFF.

The chain recombines TRBV27 with TRBJ1-1; no reliable D call. V lost 8 bases and J 2 bases, leaving 15 bases between the germline ends. CDR3 length: 14 amino acids. Germline assignment: CDR1 MNHEY and CDR2 SMNVEV (reference sequence). The CDR3 DNA reads as TGTGCCAGCTCACTTCGGGGTCAAAACACTGAAGCTTTCTTT. Its protein product is CASSLRGQNTEAFF.

The chain carries TRBV9 and TRBJ2-7; 8 nucleotides align to TRBD2. The junction had 6 bases not matched to a gene; V was cut back by 1 base and J by 0 bases. Germline lookup yields CDR1 SGDLS and CDR2 YYNGEE. The CDR3 loop spans 16 amino acids. The CDR3 spells CASSVSGGGNSYEQYF. The CDR3 DNA reads TGTGCCAGCAGCGTATCGGGCGGGGGGAACTCCTACGAGCAGTACTTC.

The rearrangement links TRBV5-6 to TRBJ1-2, with D perhaps TRBD1 (6 bases). Germline CDR1 is SGHDT and CDR2 is YYEEEE. Deletions cut 2 bases from V and 3 bases from J, with 14 bases between. This CDR3 region has 15 residues. CDR3 bases: TGTGCCAGCAGCTTAATATCAGGGGAGCACTATGGCTACACCTTC. This encodes CASSLISGEHYGYTF.

The chain couples TRBV10-1 to TRBJ1-1; 9 nucleotides agree with TRBD1. CDR1 WNHNN and CDR2 SYGVQD come from the germline V gene (reference sequence). Trimming took 4 bases from V and 4 from J; bases not matched to a gene: 4. The CDR3 sequence is 14 residues long. The chain's CDR3 is CASSGGTGPTEAFF. As DNA, the CDR3 is TGCGCCAGCAGTGGCGGGACAGGGCCCACTGAAGCTTTCTTT.

Here the CDR3 reads CASSTGQGATGELFF. The CDR3 bases are TGTGCCAGTAGTACAGGACAGGGGGCAACCGGGGAGCTGTTTTTT. The V gene is TRBV19, the J gene TRBJ2-2; 11 bases map to TRBD1. V dropped 4 bases and J dropped 5; count of bases not matched to a gene: 3. CDR1 is LNHDA and CDR2 is SQIVND in the germline V gene (reference sequence). CDR3 length: 15 amino acids.

A word on this clone: Given the absence of the conserved phenylalanine or tryptophan at the CDR3 end, a read error is likely. The chain combines TRBV29-1 with TRBJ1-2; D remains unclear. The V end was cut by 7 bases, the J end by 3 bases, with 9 bases between. This CDR3 has 11 residues. Germline V lookup: CDR1 SQVTM, CDR2 ANQGSEA. The CDR3 sequence is CSAYSDYGYTL. Written as DNA, the CDR3 is TGCAGCGCCTATTCGGACTATGGCTACACCCTC.

In its sample, this clone was seen a few times. The chain links TRBV5-1 to TRBJ1-5; D is unclear. The germline gives CDR1 SGHRS, CDR2 YFSETQ. The CDR3 sequence is 15 residues long. V dropped 4 bases and J dropped 3 bases, with 14 bases sitting between them. CDR3 region: CASSPAPDNNQPQHF. In DNA, the CDR3 is TGCGCCAGCAGCCCGGCCCCCGACAACAATCAGCCCCAGCATTTT.

The chain couples TRBV6-5 to TRBJ2-7, with D tentatively TRBD1 (6 bases). Trimming removed 5 bases at V and 4 bases at J, with 12 bases between. The germline V gene has CDR1 MNHEY and CDR2 SVGAGI. This CDR3 comprises 13 residues. The DNA of the CDR3 is TGTGCCAGCAGTCCGGGACATCTATACGAGCAGTACTTC. Protein sequence: CASSPGHLYEQYF.

There are a few counts of this clone. The CDR3 is CASSPGGSDTQYF. CDR3 bases: TGTGCCAGCAGCCCGGGGGGCTCTGATACGCAGTATTTT. The V gene is TRBV7-9, the J gene TRBJ2-3; a possible D gene is TRBD2 (7 bases). This CDR3 contains 13 residues. Germline lookup yields CDR1 SEHNR and CDR2 FQNEAQ (reference sequence). With 5 bases removed from V and 6 bases from J, the gap between germline ends came to 12 bases.

The chain combines TRBV29-1 with TRBJ1-5, with a tentative D call TRBD1 (6 bases). The germline CDR1 and CDR2 sequences are SQVTM and ANQGSEA. The V end was cut by 6 bases, the J end by 2 bases, with 11 bases between. CDR3 size: 13 residues. The CDR3, as DNA: TGCAGCGTCCGGGGGGCTGGCAATCAGCCCCAGCATTTT. Translation gives CSVRGAGNQPQHF.

The chain carries TRBV4-1 and TRBJ1-2, with TRBD1 identical over 8 bases. The CDR3 contains 17 residues. Germline loops: CDR1 MGHRA, CDR2 YSYEKL. Trimming took 3 bases from V and 0 from J; bases not matched to a gene: 9. The CDR3 spells CASSQPGQAKANYGYTF. In DNA, the CDR3 is TGCGCCAGCAGCCAGCCGGGACAGGCAAAAGCTAACTATGGCTACACCTTC.